A single sample gave rise to the 18 T cell receptor beta chains below, sequenced in a study of human T cells and chemical hapten exposure. Each CDR3 protein gets one entry after TCRdb re-called the 5' RACE reads with MiXCR. Of some 150,000 distinct CDR3 sequences in the sample, 4.1% were seen once. Total RNA came from unfractionated whole blood. These TCRs come from a female donor in good health.

In this sample, this clonotype turned up many times. The rearrangement joins TRBV2 to TRBJ2-6, with D unclear. V was shortened by 9 bases and J by 1 base, with 10 bases between the two germline ends. Germline CDR1 SNHLY, CDR2 FYNNEI. The CDR3 extends over 14 amino acids. The CDR3 region has the DNA TGTGCCAGGCGACTTGTTTCTGGGGCCAACGTCCTGACTTTC. Translated: CARRLVSGANVLTF.

This clonotype was seen repeatedly, ten times or more. The chain joins TRBV2 to TRBJ2-2, with 11 bases lining up with TRBD1. The CDR3 runs to 16 residues. V lost 7 bases to trimming and J lost 6 bases; unmatched junction nucleotides: 10. Germline V lookup: CDR1 SNHLY, CDR2 FYNNEI. The CDR3 sequence: CASNPIWDRGAGELFF. As DNA, the CDR3 is TGTGCCAGCAACCCAATCTGGGACAGGGGGGCCGGGGAGCTGTTTTTT. Full variable domain (outside the CDR3, taken from reference TRBV2 and TRBJ2-2): EPEVTQTPSHQVTQMGQEVILRCVPISNHLYFYWYRQILGQKVEFLVSFYNNEISEKSEIFDDQFSVERPDGSNFTLKIRSTKLEDSAMYFCASNPIWDRGAGELFFGEGSRLTVL.

This clonotype was found many times. This sequence joins TRBV12-3 or TRBV12-4 and TRBJ2-4, with a tentative D call TRBD1 (6 bases). V lost 4 bases, J lost 1 base, and 17 bases lay in between. This CDR3 spans 17 amino acids. CDR3 amino acids: CASSSSGAPRAKNIQYF. The CDR3 DNA is TGTGCCAGCAGTTCATCAGGGGCCCCAAGGGCCAAAAACATTCAGTACTTC.

This clonotype was observed many times. The chain employs TRBV12-3 or TRBV12-4 and TRBJ1-1, with TRBD1 matching over 9 bases. This CDR3 is 15 amino acids long. Trimming at V came to 1 base and at J to 3 bases, leaving 3 bases not matched to a gene. This CDR3 reads CASSLGGQGDTEAFF. The CDR3 DNA follows: TGTGCCAGCAGTTTAGGGGGACAGGGTGACACTGAAGCTTTCTTT.

J is TRBJ2-2 and V is TRBV5-6; 8 bases agree with TRBD1. Germline V gene data show CDR1 as SGHDT and CDR2 as YYEEEE. J gave up 2 bases and V 8 bases, and 8 bases lay outside the gene matches. This CDR3 contains 15 residues. The CDR3 DNA is TGTGCCAGTTGGGCAGGGGGCTCTAACACCGGGGAGCTGTTTTTT. This gives the protein CASWAGGSNTGELFF.

There are many counts of this clonotype. The rearrangement joins TRBV7-3 to TRBJ2-1, with D perhaps matching TRBD1 (6 bases). V was shortened by 1 base and J by 0 bases, with 13 bases between the two germline ends. The CDR3 sequence is 17 residues long. The germline CDR1 and CDR2 sequences are SGHTA and FQGTGA. The CDR3 protein is CASSLMFRGSSYNEQFF. The CDR3 region has the DNA TGTGCCAGCAGCTTAATGTTTAGGGGGAGCTCCTACAATGAGCAGTTCTTC.

There are many counts of this clonotype. The J gene is TRBJ1-2, the V gene TRBV29-1; 7 nucleotides agree with TRBD1. Germline CDR1 is SQVTM and CDR2 is ANQGSEA. The CDR3 totals 14 residues. J gave up 0 bases and V 4 bases, and 5 bases lay outside the gene matches. The CDR3 loop is CSVAGTATNYGYTF. The DNA for the CDR3 is TGCAGCGTTGCTGGGACAGCAACTAACTATGGCTACACCTTC.

Ten or more counts support this clonotype. The chain's CDR3 is CASSPGNNQPQHF. The CDR3 DNA reads as TGTGCCAGCTCACCGGGGAATAATCAGCCCCAGCATTTT. The chain joins TRBV18 to TRBJ1-5; D ambiguous. The CDR3 is made up of 13 amino acids. The V end was cut by 3 bases, the J end by 4 bases, with 7 bases between. In germline, CDR1 is KGHSH, CDR2 LQKENI.

This clonotype was seen repeatedly, ten times or more. The chain is built from TRBV7-9 and TRBJ2-2, with D hard to call. Deletions cut 5 bases from V and 8 bases from J, with 9 bases between. Germline assignment: CDR1 SEHNR and CDR2 FQNEAQ (reference sequence). This CDR3 comprises 12 residues. This CDR3 is CASSHIPGELFF. As DNA, the CDR3 is TGTGCCAGCAGCCATATTCCAGGGGAGCTGTTTTTT.

This clonotype was seen ten or more times. V usage is TRBV29-1 and J usage is TRBJ2-5; 11 bases are a match to TRBD2. V was clipped by 4 bases and J by 5 bases; unmatched bases: 6. CDR1 and CDR2 from the germline V gene are SQVTM and ANQGSEA. The length of the CDR3 is 14 residues. In DNA form, the CDR3 reads TGCAGCGTTGGATCTAGCGGGGGGACCGAGACCCAGTACTTC. Protein: CSVGSSGGTETQYF.

About this clonotype itself: A single base separates this from a much larger clone, so it may be a read error. The chain is built from TRBV27 and TRBJ2-7; 8 bases are a match to TRBD1. The V segment lost 6 bases and the J segment 5 bases; nucleotides outside the gene matches: 12. Germline V lookup: CDR1 MNHEY, CDR2 SMNVEV (reference sequence). The CDR3 loop spans 15 amino acids. The CDR3 here is CASSKETGDLDEQYF. CDR3 in DNA: TGTGCCAGCAGCAAGGAGACAGGGGACCTCGACGAGCAGTACTTC.

This clonotype appeared many times. V gene TRBV29-1 combines with J gene TRBJ2-7; TRBD2 matches at 12 bases. This CDR3 region has 16 residues. The V and J ends lost 6 bases and 2 bases, in that order; junction bases with no gene match: 11. Germline CDR1 SQVTM, CDR2 ANQGSEA. The CDR3 DNA sequence: TGCAGCGTCGAGTCCCCCGGACTAGCGGGAACCTACGAGCAGTACTTC. This encodes CSVESPGLAGTYEQYF.

This clonotype has a count of ten or more. The chain carries TRBV11-2 and TRBJ2-1; D is unclear. Germline V gene data show CDR1 as SGHAT and CDR2 as FQNNGV. The CDR3 length is 12 residues. Trimming shortened V by 3 bases and J by 10 bases, and 10 bases separated the two germline ends. For the CDR3, the DNA is TGTGCCAGCAGCTTGGGCGGAAGGGAGCAGTTCTTC. It is translated as CASSLGGREQFF.

Ten or more counts support this clonotype. The V and J genes are TRBV4-3 and TRBJ1-2; D gene ambiguous. The V gene lost 0 bases and the J gene lost 1 base, with 3 bases spanning the gap. CDR3 length: 13 residues. CDR1 and CDR2 from the germline V gene are LGHNA and YSLEER. The CDR3 nucleotides are TGCGCCAGCAGCCAAGATTATAACTATGGCTACACCTTC. Translation: CASSQDYNYGYTF.

This clonotype was found a few times. The genes are TRBV2 and TRBJ1-1; D ambiguous. The CDR3 extends over 14 amino acids. The germline V gene encodes CDR1 SNHLY and CDR2 FYNNEI. Trimming removed 6 bases at V and 3 bases at J, with 14 bases between. The CDR3 protein is CASRREVKDTEAFF. For the CDR3, the DNA is TGTGCCAGCAGGAGGGAGGTGAAGGACACTGAAGCTTTCTTT.

The sample holds many counts of this clonotype. This chain uses TRBV20-1 with TRBJ1-5; TRBD1 matches 7 bases. CDR1 and CDR2 from the germline V gene are DFQATT and SNEGSKA (reference sequence). J was trimmed by 6 bases and V by 4 bases; bases with no gene match: 9. The CDR3 has 14 amino acids. The CDR3 DNA is TGCAGTGCTACGACCGACAGGGTAGTTCAGCCCCAGCATTTT. Amino acids: CSATTDRVVQPQHF.

This clonotype was seen at least ten times. The rearrangement links TRBV4-3 to TRBJ1-5, with 8 bases fitting TRBD1. There are 14 residues in the CDR3. J lost 4 bases, V lost 5 bases, and 4 bases had no gene match. Germline-derived CDR1 and CDR2 are LGHNA and YSLEER. CDR3 loop: CASSSDRGNQPQHF. In DNA, the CDR3 is TGCGCCAGCAGCTCCGACAGGGGAAATCAGCCCCAGCATTTT.

This clonotype has a count of ten or more. The chain is built from TRBV29-1 and TRBJ2-3; no clear D gene. V gave up 2 bases and J gave up 2 bases, with 8 bases separating them. Germline-derived CDR1 and CDR2 are SQVTM and ANQGSEA. This CDR3 is 13 amino acids long. The DNA of the CDR3 is TGCAGCGTTGAATCGCTAGTCACAGATACGCAGTATTTT. It yields the protein CSVESLVTDTQYF.